The clone carrying this TCR beta chain has just one count. These data are taken from a study of control samples from healthy donors and cancer patients. TCRdb's table, derived via immunoSEQ multiplex PCR, lists solely in-frame clones and lacks some. The data contain more than 95,000 clones, more than 75% of them seen just once; the ten biggest clones take up less than 3%. The V end was cut by 4 bases, the J end by 5 bases, with 12 bases between. CDR1 and CDR2 from the germline V gene are SGHNT and YYREEE (reference sequence). The CDR3 runs to 13 residues. The sample consisted of blood. This sequence was found in a woman in her 70s in good health. The genes are TRBV5-4 and TRBJ1-2, with D perhaps matching TRBD1 (6 bases). For the CDR3, the DNA is TGTGCCAGCAGCCCCAGGGACATTTATGGCTACACCTTC. Encoded protein: CASSPRDIYGYTF.